The sequence of this T cell receptor (beta chain) was determined in a study of cytomegalovirus exposure and HLA in healthy donors. Study findings and constraints: The later analysis indicated that the majority of CMV-associated TCR beta chains appeared HLA-restricted. TCR association rates varied by HLA locus in a later analysis, with DRB1 highest and HLA-C lowest. TCR beta chains associated with HLA were, in a later analysis, more clonally expanded than equally common others. The investigators catalogued some 150 TCR beta chains as cytomegalovirus-associated.

Germline CDR1 reads SQVTM; CDR2 reads ANQGSEA. The CDR3 has 18 residues. Trimming removed 3 bases from V and 3 bases from J; junction bases left unmatched: 13. To note about this clone: Antigen: not known.

Vbeta (60) and Jbeta (13) primers were used in the PCR. Profiling relied on immunoSEQ multiplex PCR, and the TCRdb table lists in-frame clones only, not all of them. This table holds 150,000 to 200,000 clones, around four fifths found once. This receptor was taken from a female donor in good health and CMV-seronegative. Sequenced input: PBMCs. The V call is TRBV29-1, the J call TRBJ2-1; TRBD2 aligns across 11 bases. The CDR3 sequence: CSVDRLGSGGAGYNEQFF. In DNA form, the CDR3 reads TGCAGCGTTGATCGGCTTGGTAGCGGGGGGGCTGGCTACAATGAGCAGTTCTTC.